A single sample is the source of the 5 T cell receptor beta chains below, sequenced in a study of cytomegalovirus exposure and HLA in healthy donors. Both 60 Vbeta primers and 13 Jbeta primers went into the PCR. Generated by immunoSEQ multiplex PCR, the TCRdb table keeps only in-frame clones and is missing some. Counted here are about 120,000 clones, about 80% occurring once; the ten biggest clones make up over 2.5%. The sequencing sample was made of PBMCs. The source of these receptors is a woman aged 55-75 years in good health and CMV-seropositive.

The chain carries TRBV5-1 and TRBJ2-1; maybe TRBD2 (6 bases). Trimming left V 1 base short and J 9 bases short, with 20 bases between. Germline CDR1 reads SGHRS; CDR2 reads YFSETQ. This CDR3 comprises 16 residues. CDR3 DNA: TGCGCCAGCAGCTTGAATCCGGGACGGGAGTGGGGTGAGCAGTTCTTC. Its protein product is CASSLNPGREWGEQFF.

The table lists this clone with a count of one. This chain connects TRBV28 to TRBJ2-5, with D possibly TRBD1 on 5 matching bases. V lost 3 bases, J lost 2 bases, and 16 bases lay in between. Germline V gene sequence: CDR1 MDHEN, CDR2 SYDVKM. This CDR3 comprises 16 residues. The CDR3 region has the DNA TGTGCCAGCAGTTTTCTCCTGACAGATCAGCAAGAGACCCAGTACTTC. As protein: CASSFLLTDQQETQYF.

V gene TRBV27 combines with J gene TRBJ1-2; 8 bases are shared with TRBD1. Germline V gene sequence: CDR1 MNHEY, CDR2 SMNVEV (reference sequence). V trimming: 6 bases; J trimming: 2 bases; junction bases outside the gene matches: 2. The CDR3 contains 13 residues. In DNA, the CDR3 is TGTGCCAGCAGCTGGACAGGGAACTATGGCTACACCTTC. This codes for CASSWTGNYGYTF.

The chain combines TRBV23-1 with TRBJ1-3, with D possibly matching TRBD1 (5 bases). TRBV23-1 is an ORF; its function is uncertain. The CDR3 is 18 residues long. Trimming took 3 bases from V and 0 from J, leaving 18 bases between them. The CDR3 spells CASSQRTRTLDSGNTIYF. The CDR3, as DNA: TGCGCCAGCAGTCAGAGGACAAGAACCCTTGACTCTGGAAACACCATATATTTT.

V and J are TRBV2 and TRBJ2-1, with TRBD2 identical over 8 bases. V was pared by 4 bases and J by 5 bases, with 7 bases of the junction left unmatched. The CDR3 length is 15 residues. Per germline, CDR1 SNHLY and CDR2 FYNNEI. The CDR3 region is CASSGQRERNNEQFF. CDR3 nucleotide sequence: TGTGCCAGCAGTGGGCAGCGGGAGAGAAACAATGAGCAGTTCTTC.